Each of the 17 T cell receptor beta chains below was sequenced from the same sample in a study of identical twins listed by TCRdb under 2016. The library was produced with 5' RACE. Sequencing took place on an Illumina HiSeq 2000. The public reads were reprocessed in TCRdb via fastp at Q25 and MiXCR, keeping in-frame beta chains. For every CDR3 protein sequence, its rows merge into one entry that carries the most common genes and DNA. The sample records roughly 770,000 distinct CDR3 sequences, roughly 20% of which are singletons. The ten largest account for over 10% of the sample. The data were also submitted as part of a second study, on T cells expressing NK-cell markers.

Sequenced input: PBMCs. The receptors were sampled from a woman younger than 30 in good health.

This clonotype turned up a few times. V usage is TRBV7-9 and J usage is TRBJ2-5, with D possibly being TRBD1 (6 bases). Between the trimmed V and J ends, which lost 4 bases and 5 bases, there was a span of 14 bases. This CDR3 has 14 residues. Germline V CDR1 and CDR2: SEHNR, FQNEAQ (reference sequence). CDR3 region: CASSSRTVGETQYF. The CDR3 nucleotides read TGTGCCAGCAGCTCTCGGACAGTGGGGGAGACCCAGTACTTC.

The V and J genes are TRBV29-1 and TRBJ2-2; D is possibly TRBD1 (5 bases). CDR1 SQVTM and CDR2 ANQGSEA come from the germline V gene. This CDR3 is 13 amino acids long. Between the trimmed V and J ends, which lost 4 bases and 1 base, there was a span of 7 bases. The CDR3 is CSVVTGNTGELFF. The CDR3 region has the DNA TGCAGCGTTGTAACAGGGAACACCGGGGAGCTGTTTTTT.

This chain joins TRBV10-3 and TRBJ2-2; a possible D gene is TRBD2 (5 bases). The V gene's germline CDR1 is ENHRY and CDR2 SYGVKD. Deletions cut 8 bases from V and 6 bases from J, with 16 bases between. CDR3 length equals 14 residues. The CDR3: CAISGLPGAGELFF. The CDR3 DNA sequence: TGTGCCATCTCTGGACTGCCTGGCGCCGGGGAGCTGTTTTTT.

In this sample, this clonotype turned up a few times. The chain joins TRBV10-3 to TRBJ2-7, with D possibly being TRBD1 (5 bases). V was pared by 2 bases and J by 1 base, with 9 bases between. Germline lookup yields CDR1 ENHRY and CDR2 SYGVKD. This CDR3 has 14 residues. The CDR3 region has the DNA TGTGCCATCAGTGAGCAGGGAAAATCCTACGAGCAGTACTTC. This codes for CAISEQGKSYEQYF.

The chain is built from TRBV10-3 and TRBJ2-7; D is unclear. V lost 6 bases and J 0 bases, leaving 15 bases between the germline ends. Germline-derived CDR1 and CDR2 are ENHRY and SYGVKD. The CDR3 consists of 15 residues. This chain's CDR3 is CAISNEVLRSYEQYF. CDR3 sequence (DNA): TGTGCCATCAGCAATGAAGTTTTGCGCTCCTACGAGCAGTACTTC.

The chain uses TRBV7-8 and TRBJ2-1, with 9 bases fitting TRBD1. With V trimmed by 6 bases and J by 8 bases, 17 bases remained unmatched. CDR1 SGHVS and CDR2 FQNEAQ come from the germline V gene. The CDR3 consists of 17 residues. CDR3 loop: CASRPHRGQGFIDEQFF. The CDR3 DNA reads as TGTGCCAGCAGACCCCACAGGGGACAGGGTTTTATAGATGAGCAGTTCTTC.

In DNA, the CDR3 is TGCAGTGCGGGACCGAGCGAGACCCAGTACTTC. Its protein product is CSAGPSETQYF. The chain carries TRBV20-1 and TRBJ2-5, with D tentatively TRBD1 or TRBD2 (5 bases each). Germline CDR1 reads DFQATT; CDR2 reads SNEGSKA (reference sequence). Trimming took 6 bases from V and 5 from J, leaving 10 bases between them. This CDR3 has 11 amino acids.

This chain connects TRBV20-1 to TRBJ2-1; 9 nucleotides align to TRBD1. Germline-derived CDR1 and CDR2 are DFQATT and SNEGSKA (reference sequence). CDR3 size: 12 residues. J was trimmed by 13 bases and V by 4 bases; bases with no gene match: 8. This CDR3 reads CSAKPGQGGQFF. The CDR3 nucleotides read TGCAGTGCTAAACCGGGACAGGGCGGTCAGTTCTTC.

In this sample, this clonotype turned up a few times. The chain has TRBV4-3 and TRBJ2-3, with TRBD2 matching 11 bases. Unmatched junction bases numbered 14, after V lost 8 bases and J lost 10 bases. CDR3 length equals 15 residues. Germline V CDR1 and CDR2: LGHNA, YSLEER. The CDR3 region is CASSTYPGLAVSQYF. In nucleotides, the CDR3 is TGCGCCAGCTCCACATACCCGGGACTAGCGGTTTCGCAGTATTTT.

This clonotype turned up a few times. The V and J genes are TRBV5-6 and TRBJ1-6; 8 bases line up with TRBD1. J gave up 8 bases and V 4 bases, and 8 bases lay outside the gene matches. Germline CDR1 SGHDT, CDR2 YYEEEE. The CDR3 is 15 residues long. The CDR3 sequence: CASSRTGLRDSPLHF. The CDR3, as DNA: TGTGCCAGCAGCAGGACAGGGCTTCGGGATTCACCCCTCCACTTT.

The rearrangement uses TRBV15 and TRBJ2-5, with D possibly matching TRBD2 (5 bases). Germline-derived CDR1 and CDR2 are LNHNV and YYDKDF (reference sequence). CDR3 size: 12 residues. Trimming cost V 1 base and J 9 bases, with 9 bases left between them. Here the CDR3 reads CATSRGEFAQYF. CDR3 bases: TGTGCCACCAGCAGAGGGGAGTTTGCCCAGTACTTC.

The genes are TRBV30 and TRBJ1-2; D is perhaps TRBD1 (5 bases). V lost 8 bases and J 5 bases, leaving 18 bases between the germline ends. The CDR3 extends over 13 amino acids. Per the germline V gene, CDR1 is GTSNPN and CDR2 is SVGIG (reference sequence). CDR3 amino acids: CAQNRQTYYGYTF. The DNA for the CDR3 is TGTGCCCAAAATCGACAGACCTATTATGGCTACACCTTC.

This clonotype has at least ten counts. J is TRBJ2-3 and V is TRBV5-1, with unresolved D. This CDR3 has 13 amino acids. V dropped 2 bases and J dropped 4 bases, with 8 bases sitting between them. From germline, CDR1 is SGHRS and CDR2 YFSETQ. The CDR3 DNA is TGCGCCAGCAGCTTACCGGCCGCAGATACGCAGTATTTT. Its translation is CASSLPAADTQYF.

This clonotype was seen ten or more times. The genes are TRBV20-1 and TRBJ1-5; D remains unclear. The CDR3 runs to 13 residues. V lost 1 base, J lost 1 base, and 5 bases lay in between. CDR1 is DFQATT and CDR2 is SNEGSKA in the germline V gene (reference sequence). CDR3 sequence (DNA): TGCAGTGCTAGAGTAGGGAGCAATCAGCCCCAGCATTTT. It translates to CSARVGSNQPQHF.

V gene TRBV18 combines with J gene TRBJ1-1, with TRBD1 matching 7 bases. The CDR3 spans 16 residues. Germline V gene sequence: CDR1 KGHSH, CDR2 LQKENI. Trimming removed 2 bases from V and 2 bases from J; junction bases left unmatched: 8. CDR3 sequence (DNA): TGTGCCAGCTCACCAAATTTAGGGGGCGCAAACACTGAAGCTTTCTTT. It yields the protein CASSPNLGGANTEAFF.

This chain links TRBV7-3 with TRBJ2-3; D ambiguous. V lost 5 bases and J lost 5, with 11 bases in between. Germline CDR1 is SGHTA and CDR2 is FQGTGA. CDR3 length equals 13 residues. This CDR3 reads CASSVNPRDTQYF. The DNA of the CDR3 is TGTGCCAGCAGCGTAAACCCGAGAGATACGCAGTATTTT.

This clonotype was counted between two and nine times. CDR3 nucleotides: TGTGCCAGCAGCCGATCCGGGACTAGCACAGATACGCAGTATTTT. This translates into CASSRSGTSTDTQYF. The chain is built from TRBV9 and TRBJ2-3, with D maybe TRBD2 (6 bases). Between the trimmed V and J ends, which lost 4 bases and 0 bases, there was a span of 12 bases. CDR3 size: 15 residues. Per germline, CDR1 SGDLS and CDR2 YYNGEE.